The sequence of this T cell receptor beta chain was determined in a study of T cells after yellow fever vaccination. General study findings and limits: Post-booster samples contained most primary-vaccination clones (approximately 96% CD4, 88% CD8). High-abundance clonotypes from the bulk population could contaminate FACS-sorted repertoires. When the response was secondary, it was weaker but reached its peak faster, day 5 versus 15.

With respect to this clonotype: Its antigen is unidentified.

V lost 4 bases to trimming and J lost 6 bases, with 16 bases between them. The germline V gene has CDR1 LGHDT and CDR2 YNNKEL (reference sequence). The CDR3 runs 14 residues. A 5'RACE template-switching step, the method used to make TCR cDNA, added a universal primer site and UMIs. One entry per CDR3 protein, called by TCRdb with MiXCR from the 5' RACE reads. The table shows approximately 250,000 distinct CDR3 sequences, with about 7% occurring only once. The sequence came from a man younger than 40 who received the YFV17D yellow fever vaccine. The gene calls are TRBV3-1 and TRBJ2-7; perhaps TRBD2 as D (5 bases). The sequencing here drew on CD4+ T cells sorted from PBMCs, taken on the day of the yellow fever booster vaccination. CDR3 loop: CASSPRRRGGEQYF. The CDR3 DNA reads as TGTGCCAGCAGCCCCCGACGTCGAGGAGGCGAGCAGTACTTC.